A selection of T cell receptor beta chains follows, all from one sample in a study of T cell responses to AZD1222 COVID-19 vaccine. Only in-frame clones appear in the TCRdb table, and some are missing; sequencing was by immunoSEQ multiplex PCR. This table holds some 140,000 clones, 88% found once. This sample comprised peripheral blood, obtained on day 0 of AZD1222 vaccination. These receptors originate from an adult in good health. CDR3s leave out the opening cysteine and the closing phenylalanine or tryptophan. Fields, in order: CDR3 length, J gene, V gene, CDR3 protein.

11 | TRBJ1-1 | TRBV16 | ASSQRDRGQAF
12 | TRBJ1-1 | TRBV5-6 | ASSPRRGPTEAF
14 | TRBJ2-5 | TRBV6-2/TRBV6-3 | ASSYSSLVGEETQY
11 | TRBJ1-4 | TRBV14 | ASSQVRGGKLF
18 | TRBJ2-7 | TRBV4-3 | ASSQDSRTGLTGPDYEQY
15 | TRBJ1-1 | TRBV19 | ASSKTGGTHAFAEAF
13 | TRBJ2-2 | TRBV5-4 | ASSPGRGNTGELF
12 | TRBJ1-2 | TRBV20-1 | SASPGVDSYGYT
13 | TRBJ2-7 | TRBV4-3 | ASSQRTGGLNEQY
11 | TRBJ2-5 | TRBV15 | ATSSGGEKTQY
14 | TRBJ2-2 | TRBV9 | ASSSRDRVTTGELF
10 | TRBJ1-1 | TRBV6-6 | ASSYTKAEAF
10 | TRBJ2-7 | TRBV15 | ATSRYEGEQY
11 | TRBJ1-1 | TRBV5-1 | ASSLQGNTEAF
13 | TRBJ2-7 | TRBV5-1 | ASSLGLGPTYEQY
14 | TRBJ2-5 | TRBV6-5 | ASSYSSSQLGETQY
12 | TRBJ1-1 | TRBV6-5 | ASSFGEMNTEAF
13 | TRBJ2-3 | TRBV7-2 | ASSFRDTAADTQY
14 | TRBJ2-3 | TRBV9 | ASSVDLAGGTDTQY
15 | TRBJ2-1 | TRBV5-1 | ASSFLAGGSSYNEQF
13 | TRBJ1-4 | TRBV2 | ASSGAQTVNEKLF
14 | TRBJ2-7 | TRBV4-1 | ASSPAGSGSSYEQY
10 | TRBJ2-2 | TRBV3-1/TRBV3-2 | ASNWGTGELF